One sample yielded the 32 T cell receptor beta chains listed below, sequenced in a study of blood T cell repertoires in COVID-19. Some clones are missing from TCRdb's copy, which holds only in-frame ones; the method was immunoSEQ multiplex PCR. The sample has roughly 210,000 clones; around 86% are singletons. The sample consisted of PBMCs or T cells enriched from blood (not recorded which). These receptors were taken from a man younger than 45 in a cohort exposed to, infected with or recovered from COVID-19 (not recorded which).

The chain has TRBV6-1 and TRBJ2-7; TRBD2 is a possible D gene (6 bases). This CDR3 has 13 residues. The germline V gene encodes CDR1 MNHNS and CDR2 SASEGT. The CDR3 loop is CASSDKIRAGINV. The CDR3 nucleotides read TGTGCCAGCAGTGACAAGATACGGGCGGGGATCAATGTC.

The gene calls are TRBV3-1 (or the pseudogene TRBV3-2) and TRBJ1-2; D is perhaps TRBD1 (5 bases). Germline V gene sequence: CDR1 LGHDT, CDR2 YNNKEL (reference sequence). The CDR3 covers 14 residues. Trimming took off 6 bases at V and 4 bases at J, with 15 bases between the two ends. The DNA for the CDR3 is TGTGCCAGCAGGCATCGACAGAACCCCTATGGCTACACCTTC. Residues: CASRHRQNPYGYTF.

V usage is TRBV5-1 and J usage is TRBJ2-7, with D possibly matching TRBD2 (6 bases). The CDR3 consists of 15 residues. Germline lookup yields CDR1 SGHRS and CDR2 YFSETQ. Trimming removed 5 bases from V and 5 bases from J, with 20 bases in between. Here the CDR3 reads CASRRTGTPIDEQYF. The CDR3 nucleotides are TGCGCCAGCAGGAGAACCGGGACTCCCATCGACGAGCAGTACTTC. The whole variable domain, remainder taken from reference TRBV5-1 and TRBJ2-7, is KAGVTQTPRYLIKTRGQQVTLSCSPISGHRSVSWYQQTPGQGLQFLFEYFSETQRNKGNFPGRFSGRQFSNSRSEMNVSTLELGDSALYLCASRRTGTPIDEQYFGPGTRLTVT.

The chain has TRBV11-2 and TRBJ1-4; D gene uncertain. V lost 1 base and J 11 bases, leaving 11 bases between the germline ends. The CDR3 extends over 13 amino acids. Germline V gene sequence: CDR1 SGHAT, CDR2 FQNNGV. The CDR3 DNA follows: TGTGCCAGCAGCTTAGTCCTCTTTGAGAAACTGTTTTTT. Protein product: CASSLVLFEKLFF. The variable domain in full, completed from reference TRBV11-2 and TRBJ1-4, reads EAGVAQSPRYKIIEKRQSVAFWCNPISGHATLYWYQQILGQGPKLLIQFQNNGVVDDSQLPKDRFSAERLKGVDSTLKIQPAKLEDSAVYLCASSLVLFEKLFFGSGTQLSVL.

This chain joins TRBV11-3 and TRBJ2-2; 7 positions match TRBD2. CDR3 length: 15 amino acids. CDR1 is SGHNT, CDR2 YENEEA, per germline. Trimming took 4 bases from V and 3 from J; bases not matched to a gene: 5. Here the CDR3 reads CASSSGLGDTGELFF. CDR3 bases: TGTGCCAGCAGCTCCGGACTAGGAGACACCGGGGAGCTGTTTTTT.

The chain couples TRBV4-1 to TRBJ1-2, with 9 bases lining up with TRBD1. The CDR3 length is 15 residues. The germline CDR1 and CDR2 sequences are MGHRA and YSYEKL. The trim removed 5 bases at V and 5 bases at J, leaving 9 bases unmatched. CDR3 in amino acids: CASSEKPGQGYGYTF. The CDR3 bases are TGCGCCAGCAGCGAGAAGCCGGGACAGGGTTATGGCTACACCTTC.

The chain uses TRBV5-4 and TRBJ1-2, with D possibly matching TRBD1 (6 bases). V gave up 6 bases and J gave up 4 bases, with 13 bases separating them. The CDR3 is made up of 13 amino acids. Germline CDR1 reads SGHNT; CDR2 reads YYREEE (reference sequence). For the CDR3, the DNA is TGTGCCAGCACCGAACAGGGCTTCTATGGCTACACCTTC. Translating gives CASTEQGFYGYTF.

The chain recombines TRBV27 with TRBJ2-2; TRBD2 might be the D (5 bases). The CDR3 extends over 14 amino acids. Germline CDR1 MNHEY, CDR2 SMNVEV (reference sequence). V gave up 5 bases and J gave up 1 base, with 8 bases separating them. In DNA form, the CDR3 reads TGTGCCAGCAGTAGCGGAATGAACACCGGGGAGCTGTTTTTT. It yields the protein CASSSGMNTGELFF.

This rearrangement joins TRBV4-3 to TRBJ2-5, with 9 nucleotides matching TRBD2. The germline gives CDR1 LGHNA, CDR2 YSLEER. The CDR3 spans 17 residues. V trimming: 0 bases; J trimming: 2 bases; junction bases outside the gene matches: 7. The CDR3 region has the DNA TGCGCCAGCAGCCAAGATGCTAGCGGGATGATACAAGAGACCCAGTACTTC. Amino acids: CASSQDASGMIQETQYF.

CDR3 DNA: TGCGCCAGCAGCCAAGATTCGCCTAGCAGCCTCGGGGAGACCCAGTACTTC. Encoded protein: CASSQDSPSSLGETQYF. The gene calls are TRBV4-3 and TRBJ2-5, with D perhaps matching TRBD2 (5 bases). Germline values: CDR1 LGHNA, CDR2 YSLEER. The V end lost 0 bases, the J end lost 5 bases, and 19 bases lay between the germline ends. The CDR3 runs 17 residues.

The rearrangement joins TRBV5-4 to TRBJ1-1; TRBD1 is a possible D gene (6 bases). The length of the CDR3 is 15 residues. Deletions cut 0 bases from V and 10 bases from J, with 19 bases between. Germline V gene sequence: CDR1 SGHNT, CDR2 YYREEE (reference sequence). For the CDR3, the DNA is TGTGCCAGCAGCTTGGAAAGGGCGGGGGGCCGCGGAGCTTTCTTT. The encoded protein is CASSLERAGGRGAFF.

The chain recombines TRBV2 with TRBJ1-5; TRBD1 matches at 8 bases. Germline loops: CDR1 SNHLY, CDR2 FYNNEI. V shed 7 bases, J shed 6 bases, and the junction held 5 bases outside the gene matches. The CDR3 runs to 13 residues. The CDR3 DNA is TGTGCCAGCAACGGACAGGGCGTTCAGCCCCAGCATTTT. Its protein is CASNGQGVQPQHF.

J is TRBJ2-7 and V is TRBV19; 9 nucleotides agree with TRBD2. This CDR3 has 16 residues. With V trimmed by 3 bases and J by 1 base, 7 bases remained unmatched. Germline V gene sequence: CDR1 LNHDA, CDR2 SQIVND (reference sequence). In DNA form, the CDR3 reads TGTGCCAGTAGTATGTTTTCTAGCGGGACGTCCTACGAGCAGTACTTC. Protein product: CASSMFSSGTSYEQYF.

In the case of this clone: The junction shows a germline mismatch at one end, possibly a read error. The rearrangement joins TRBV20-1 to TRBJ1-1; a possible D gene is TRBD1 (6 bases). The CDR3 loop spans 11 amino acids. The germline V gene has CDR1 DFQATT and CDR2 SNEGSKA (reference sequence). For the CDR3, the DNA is TGCAGTGCTAGATCGAACAGGGAAGGTTTCTTT. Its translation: CSARSNREGFF.

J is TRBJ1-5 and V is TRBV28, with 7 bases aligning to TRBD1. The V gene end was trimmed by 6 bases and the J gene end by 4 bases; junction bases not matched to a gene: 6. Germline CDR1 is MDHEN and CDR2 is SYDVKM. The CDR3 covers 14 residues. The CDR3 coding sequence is TGTGCCAGCAGATTAGACAGGGCTAATCAGCCCCAGCATTTT. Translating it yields CASRLDRANQPQHF. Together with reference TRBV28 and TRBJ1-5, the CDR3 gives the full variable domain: DVKVTQSSRYLVKRTGEKVFLECVQDMDHENMFWYRQDPGLGLRLIYFSYDVKMKEKGDIPEGYSVSREKKERFSLILESASTNQTSMYLCASRLDRANQPQHFGDGTRLSIL.

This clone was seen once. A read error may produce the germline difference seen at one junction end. CDR3 protein: CASSQDIPPVAF. In DNA, the CDR3 is TGTGCCAGCAGCCAAGACATCCCCCCAGTGGCCTTC. V gene TRBV3-1 (or the pseudogene TRBV3-2) combines with J gene TRBJ1-2, with no clear D. The length of the CDR3 is 12 residues. Germline values: CDR1 LGHDT, CDR2 YNNKEL (reference sequence).

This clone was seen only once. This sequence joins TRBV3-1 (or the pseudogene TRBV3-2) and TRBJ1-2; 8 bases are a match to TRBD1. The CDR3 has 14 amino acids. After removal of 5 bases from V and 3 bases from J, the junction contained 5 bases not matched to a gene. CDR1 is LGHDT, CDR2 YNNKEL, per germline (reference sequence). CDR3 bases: TGTGCCAGCAGCACGGACAGGGTGGACTATGGCTACACCTTC. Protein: CASSTDRVDYGYTF.

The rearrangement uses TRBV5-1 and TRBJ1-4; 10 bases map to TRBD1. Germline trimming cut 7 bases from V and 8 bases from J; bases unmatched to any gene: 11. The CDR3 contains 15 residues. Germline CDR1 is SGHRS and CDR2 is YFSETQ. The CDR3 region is CASSLRGTGEEKLFF. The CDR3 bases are TGCGCCAGCTCCTTGAGGGGGACAGGGGAAGAAAAACTGTTTTTT.

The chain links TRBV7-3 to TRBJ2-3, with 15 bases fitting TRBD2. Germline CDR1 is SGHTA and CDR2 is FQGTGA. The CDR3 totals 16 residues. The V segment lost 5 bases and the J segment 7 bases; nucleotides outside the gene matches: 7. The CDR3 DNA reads TGTGCCAGCAGCACGGGACTAGCGGGAGGAGGCCATACGCAGTATTTT. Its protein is CASSTGLAGGGHTQYF.

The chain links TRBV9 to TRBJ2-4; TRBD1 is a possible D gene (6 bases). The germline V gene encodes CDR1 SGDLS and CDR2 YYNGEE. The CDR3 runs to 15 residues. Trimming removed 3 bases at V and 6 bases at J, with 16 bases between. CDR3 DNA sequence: TGTGCCAGCAGCGCCACAGGGCTAGGGCGAAACATTCAGTACTTC. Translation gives CASSATGLGRNIQYF. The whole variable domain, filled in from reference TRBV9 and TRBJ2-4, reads DSGVTQTPKHLITATGQRVTLRCSPRSGDLSVYWYQQSLDQGLQFLIQYYNGEERAKGNILERFSAQQFPDLHSELNLSSLELGDSALYFCASSATGLGRNIQYFGAGTRLSVL.

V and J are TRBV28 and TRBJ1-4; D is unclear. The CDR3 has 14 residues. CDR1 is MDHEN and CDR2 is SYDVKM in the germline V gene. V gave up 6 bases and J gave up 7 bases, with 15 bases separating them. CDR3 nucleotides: TGTGCCAGCAGATTCGGGGATACTCGTGAAAAACTGTTTTTT. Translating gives CASRFGDTREKLFF.

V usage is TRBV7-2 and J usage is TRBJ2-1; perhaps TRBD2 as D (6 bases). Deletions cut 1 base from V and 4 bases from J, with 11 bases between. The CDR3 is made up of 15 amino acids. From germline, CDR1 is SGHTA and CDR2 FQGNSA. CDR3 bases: TGTGCCAGCAGCTTAGGAGGTAGCGGTTACAATGAGCAGTTCTTC. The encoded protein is CASSLGGSGYNEQFF. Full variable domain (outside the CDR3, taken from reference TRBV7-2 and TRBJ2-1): GAGVSQSPSNKVTEKGKDVELRCDPISGHTALYWYRQSLGQGLEFLIYFQGNSAPDKSGLPSDRFSAERTGGSVSTLTIQRTQQEDSAVYLCASSLGGSGYNEQFFGPGTRLTVL.

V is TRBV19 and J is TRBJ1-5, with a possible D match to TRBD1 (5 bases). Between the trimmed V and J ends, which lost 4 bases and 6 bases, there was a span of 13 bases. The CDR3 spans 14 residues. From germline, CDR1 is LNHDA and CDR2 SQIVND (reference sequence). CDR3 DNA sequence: TGTGCCAGTAGTACTCGAGAAAGGGGTCAGCCCCAGCATTTT. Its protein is CASSTRERGQPQHF.

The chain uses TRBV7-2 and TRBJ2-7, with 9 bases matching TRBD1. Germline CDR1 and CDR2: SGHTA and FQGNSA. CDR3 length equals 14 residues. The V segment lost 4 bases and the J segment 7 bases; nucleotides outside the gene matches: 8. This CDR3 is CASSSNRGRGEQYF. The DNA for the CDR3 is TGTGCCAGCAGCTCAAACAGGGGGCGCGGGGAGCAGTACTTC.

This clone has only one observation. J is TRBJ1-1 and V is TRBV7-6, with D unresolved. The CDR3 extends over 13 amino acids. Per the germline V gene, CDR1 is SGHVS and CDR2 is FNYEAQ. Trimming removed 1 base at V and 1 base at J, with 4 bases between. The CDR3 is CASSLEQNTEAFF. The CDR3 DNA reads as TGTGCCAGCAGCTTAGAACAGAACACTGAAGCTTTCTTT.

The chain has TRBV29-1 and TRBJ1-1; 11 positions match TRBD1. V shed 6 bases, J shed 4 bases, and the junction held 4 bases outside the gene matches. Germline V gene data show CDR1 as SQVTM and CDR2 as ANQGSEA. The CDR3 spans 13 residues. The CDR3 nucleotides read TGCAGCGTGGACAGGGGGCCGGCCACTGAAGCTTTCTTT. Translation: CSVDRGPATEAFF.

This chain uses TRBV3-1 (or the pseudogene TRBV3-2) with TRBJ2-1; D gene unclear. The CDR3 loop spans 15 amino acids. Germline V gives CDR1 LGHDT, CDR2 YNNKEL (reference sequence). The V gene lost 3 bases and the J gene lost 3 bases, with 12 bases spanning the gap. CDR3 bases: TGTGCCAGCAGCCAGGGCCCTGAATACTACAATGAGCAGTTCTTC. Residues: CASSQGPEYYNEQFF.

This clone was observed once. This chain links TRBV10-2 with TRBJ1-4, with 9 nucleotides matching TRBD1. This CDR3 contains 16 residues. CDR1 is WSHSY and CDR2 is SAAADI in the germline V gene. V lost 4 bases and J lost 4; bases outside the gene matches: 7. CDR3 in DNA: TGCGCCAGCAGTGGTTGGGGACAGGGAAGTAATGAAAAACTGTTTTTT. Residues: CASSGWGQGSNEKLFF.

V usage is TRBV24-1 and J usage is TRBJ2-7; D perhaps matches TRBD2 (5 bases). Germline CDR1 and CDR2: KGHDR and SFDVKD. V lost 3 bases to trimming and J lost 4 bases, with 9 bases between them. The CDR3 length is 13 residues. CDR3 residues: CATSDPRGYEQYF. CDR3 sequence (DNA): TGTGCCACCAGTGATCCCCGGGGATACGAGCAGTACTTC.

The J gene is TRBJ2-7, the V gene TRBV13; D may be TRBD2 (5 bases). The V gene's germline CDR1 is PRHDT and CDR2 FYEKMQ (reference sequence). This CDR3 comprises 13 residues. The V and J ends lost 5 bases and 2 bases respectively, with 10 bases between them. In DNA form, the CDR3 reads TGTGCCAGCAGCAAATCGAGGGCCTACGAGCAGTACTTC. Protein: CASSKSRAYEQYF.

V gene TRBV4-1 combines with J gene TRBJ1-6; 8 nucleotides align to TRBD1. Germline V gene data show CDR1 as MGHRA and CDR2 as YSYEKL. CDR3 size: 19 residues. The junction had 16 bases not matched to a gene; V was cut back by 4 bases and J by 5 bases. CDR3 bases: TGCGCCAGCAGCCGTAAGGGGACCCTGACAGGGGCTGATAATTCACCCCTCCACTTT. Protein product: CASSRKGTLTGADNSPLHF.

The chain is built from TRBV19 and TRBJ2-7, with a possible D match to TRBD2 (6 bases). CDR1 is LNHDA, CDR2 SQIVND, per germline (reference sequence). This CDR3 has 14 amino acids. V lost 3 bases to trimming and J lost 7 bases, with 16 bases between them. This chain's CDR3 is CASSMTGEIGEQYF. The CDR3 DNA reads TGTGCCAGTAGTATGACGGGAGAGATCGGGGAGCAGTACTTC. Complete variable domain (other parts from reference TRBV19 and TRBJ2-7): DGGITQSPKYLFRKEGQNVTLSCEQNLNHDAMYWYRQDPGQGLRLIYYSQIVNDFQKGDIAEGYSVSREKKESFPLTVTSAQKNPTAFYLCASSMTGEIGEQYFGPGTRLTVT.